The present T cell receptor beta chain was sequenced within a study of control samples from healthy donors and cancer patients. The J segment lost 6 bases and the V segment lost 6 bases, leaving 10 bases of the junction unmatched. This CDR3 spans 14 amino acids. The germline CDR1 and CDR2 sequences are MNHEY and SVGAGI. Some clones are missing from TCRdb's copy, which holds only in-frame ones; the method was immunoSEQ multiplex PCR. This sample has 130,000 to 150,000 clones, with around 90% found just once. The sequenced sample was blood. The V call is TRBV6-5, the J call TRBJ1-2, with 7 bases fitting TRBD1. This clonotype was obtained from a man in his thirties or forties in good health. The DNA for the CDR3 is TGTGCCAGCAGATCCCTAGACAGGGAGGATGGCTACACCTTC. Translation gives CASRSLDREDGYTF.